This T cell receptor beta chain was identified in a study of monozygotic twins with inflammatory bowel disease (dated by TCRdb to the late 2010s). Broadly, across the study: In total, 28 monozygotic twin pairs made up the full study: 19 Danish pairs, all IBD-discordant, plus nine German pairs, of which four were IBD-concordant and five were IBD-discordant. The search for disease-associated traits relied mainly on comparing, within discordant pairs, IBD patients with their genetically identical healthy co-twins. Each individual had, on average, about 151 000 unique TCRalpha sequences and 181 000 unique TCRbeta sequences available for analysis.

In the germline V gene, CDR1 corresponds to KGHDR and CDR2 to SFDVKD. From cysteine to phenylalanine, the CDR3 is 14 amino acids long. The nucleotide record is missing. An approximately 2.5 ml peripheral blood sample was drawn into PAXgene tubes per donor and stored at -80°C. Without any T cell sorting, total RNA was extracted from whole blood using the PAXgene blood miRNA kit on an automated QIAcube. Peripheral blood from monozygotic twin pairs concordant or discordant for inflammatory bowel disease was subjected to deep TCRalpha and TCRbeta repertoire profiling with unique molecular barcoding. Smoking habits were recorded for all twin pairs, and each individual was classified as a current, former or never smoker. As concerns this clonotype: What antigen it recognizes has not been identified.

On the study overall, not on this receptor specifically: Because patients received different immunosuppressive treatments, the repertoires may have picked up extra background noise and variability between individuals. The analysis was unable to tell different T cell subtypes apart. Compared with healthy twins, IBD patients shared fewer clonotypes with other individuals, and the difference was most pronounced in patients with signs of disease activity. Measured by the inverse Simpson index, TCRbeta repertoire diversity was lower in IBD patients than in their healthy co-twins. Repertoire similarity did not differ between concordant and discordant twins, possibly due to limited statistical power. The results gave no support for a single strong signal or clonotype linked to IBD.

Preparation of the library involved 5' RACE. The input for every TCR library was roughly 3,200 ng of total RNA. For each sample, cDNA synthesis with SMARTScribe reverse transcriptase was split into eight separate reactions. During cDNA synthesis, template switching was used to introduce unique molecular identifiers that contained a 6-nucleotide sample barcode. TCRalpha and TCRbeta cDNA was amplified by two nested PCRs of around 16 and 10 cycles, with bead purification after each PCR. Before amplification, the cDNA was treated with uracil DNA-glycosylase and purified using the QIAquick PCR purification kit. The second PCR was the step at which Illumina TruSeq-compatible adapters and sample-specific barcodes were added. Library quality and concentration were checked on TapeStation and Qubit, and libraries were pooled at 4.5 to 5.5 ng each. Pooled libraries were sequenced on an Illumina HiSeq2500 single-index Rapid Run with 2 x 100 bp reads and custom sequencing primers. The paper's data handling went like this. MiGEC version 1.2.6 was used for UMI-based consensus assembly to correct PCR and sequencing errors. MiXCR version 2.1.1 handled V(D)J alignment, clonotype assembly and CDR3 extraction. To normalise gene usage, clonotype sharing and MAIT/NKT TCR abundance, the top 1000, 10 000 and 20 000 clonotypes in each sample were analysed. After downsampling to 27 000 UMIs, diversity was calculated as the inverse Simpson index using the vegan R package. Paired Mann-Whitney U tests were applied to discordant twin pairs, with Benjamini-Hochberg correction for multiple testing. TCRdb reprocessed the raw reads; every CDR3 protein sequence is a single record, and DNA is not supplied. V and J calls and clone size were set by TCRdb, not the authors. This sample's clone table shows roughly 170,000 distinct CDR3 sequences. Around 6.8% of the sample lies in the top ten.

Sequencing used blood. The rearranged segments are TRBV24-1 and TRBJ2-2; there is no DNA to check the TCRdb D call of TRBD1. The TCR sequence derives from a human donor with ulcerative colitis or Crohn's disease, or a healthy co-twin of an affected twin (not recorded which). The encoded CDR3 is CATSDGGRAGELFF.